Each of the 19 T cell receptor beta chains below was sequenced from the same sample in a study of regulatory T cells in long-lasting Graves disease. Time point indicated: newly diagnosed GD, antithyroid drugs for less than 3 months. Researchers made the TCR library from RNA that was extracted from PBMCs. Construction of TCR beta libraries relied on iRepertoire HTBI primers and on Arm-PCR targeting CDR3 regions. TCRdb processed the multiplex PCR reads anew with MiXCR; each CDR3 protein has one entry. Among 510,000 or so distinct CDR3 sequences, 12% were seen once, and the ten largest hold 7.5% to 9%. These data were likewise used in another study, on T cells in Graves' hyperthyroidism and ophthalmopathy.

The material sequenced was peripheral blood mononuclear cells (PBMCs), taken at new diagnosis, from a patient treated with antithyroid drugs. These receptors originate from a woman aged 25 to 45 with Graves disease.

This clonotype was detected only a few times. V usage is TRBV9 and J usage is TRBJ2-3, with 7 bases lining up with TRBD2. V lost 1 base to trimming and J lost 1 base; unmatched junction nucleotides: 6. Germline values: CDR1 SGDLS, CDR2 YYNGEE. The CDR3 contains 16 residues. The CDR3 region has the DNA TGTGCCAGCAGCGTAAAATCTAGCGGAGGCACAGATACGCAGTATTTT. Translation: CASSVKSSGGTDTQYF.

This chain connects TRBV6-2 or TRBV6-3 to TRBJ1-1; no clear D gene. Per germline, CDR1 MNHEY and CDR2 SVGEGT. Trimming took 6 bases from V and 7 from J, leaving 9 bases between them. The CDR3 extends over 11 amino acids. The CDR3 is CASRHLIEAFF. The CDR3, as DNA: TGTGCCAGCAGACATTTGATTGAAGCTTTCTTT.

This clonotype was counted at least ten times. This chain joins TRBV7-2 and TRBJ2-7; 10 nucleotides agree with TRBD1. The CDR3 runs 14 residues. The V and J ends lost 8 bases and 5 bases, in that order; junction bases with no gene match: 9. CDR1 SGHTA and CDR2 FQGNSA come from the germline V gene. The CDR3 DNA reads TGTGCCAGCGGAAAGGACAGGGGGTTTAACGAGCAGTACTTC. It yields the protein CASGKDRGFNEQYF. The full variable domain, in which reference TRBV7-2 and TRBJ2-7 provide the parts outside the CDR3, is GAGVSQSPSNKVTEKGKDVELRCDPISGHTALYWYRQSLGQGLEFLIYFQGNSAPDKSGLPSDRFSAERTGGSVSTLTIQRTQQEDSAVYLCASGKDRGFNEQYFGPGTRLTVT.

This clonotype was seen more than once but under ten times. The V gene is TRBV6-1, the J gene TRBJ1-1, with TRBD1 identical over 8 bases. The CDR3 loop spans 15 amino acids. The V and J ends lost 10 bases and 5 bases, in that order; junction bases with no gene match: 15. Germline assignment: CDR1 MNHNS and CDR2 SASEGT. CDR3 in amino acids: CATEDSGGRGTEAFF. CDR3 in DNA: TGTGCCACCGAAGACTCAGGGGGCCGTGGTACTGAAGCTTTCTTT.

The chain combines TRBV5-1 with TRBJ2-5; D is unresolved. The germline V gene has CDR1 SGHRS and CDR2 YFSETQ. The CDR3 has 13 amino acids. Trimming took 4 bases from V and 0 from J, leaving 7 bases between them. The CDR3 loop is CASSASHQETQYF. For the CDR3, the DNA is TGCGCCAGCAGCGCAAGTCACCAAGAGACCCAGTACTTC.

This clonotype was detected many times. The CDR3 here is CATSDNNQPQHF. The CDR3 DNA follows: TGTGCCACCAGTGATAACAATCAGCCCCAGCATTTT. The chain uses TRBV24-1 and TRBJ1-5; D gene unclear. V was shortened by 3 bases and J by 3 bases, with 2 bases between the two germline ends. The CDR3 contains 12 residues. CDR1 KGHDR and CDR2 SFDVKD come from the germline V gene.

This clonotype occurred many times. This rearrangement joins TRBV3-1 to TRBJ2-2; 9 bases are a match to TRBD2. The J segment lost 7 bases and the V segment lost 4 bases, leaving 4 bases of the junction unmatched. Germline loops: CDR1 LGHDT, CDR2 YNNKEL (reference sequence). This CDR3 is built from 14 residues. Here the CDR3 reads CASSLGLAYGELFF. The CDR3 nucleotides read TGTGCCAGCAGCCTCGGACTAGCGTACGGGGAGCTGTTTTTT.

The chain's CDR3 is CSARPQDIIHEQYF. The CDR3 bases are TGCAGTGCTAGACCCCAGGACATAATCCACGAGCAGTACTTC. V usage is TRBV20-1 and J usage is TRBJ2-7; perhaps TRBD1 as D (5 bases). The germline V gene has CDR1 DFQATT and CDR2 SNEGSKA (reference sequence). V gave up 2 bases and J gave up 5 bases, with 16 bases separating them. The CDR3 is made up of 14 amino acids.

This clonotype was observed at least ten times. The chain links TRBV7-9 to TRBJ1-6; D possibly corresponds to TRBD1 (6 bases). V was clipped by 5 bases and J by 5 bases, with 13 bases between them. Germline values: CDR1 SEHNR, CDR2 FQNEAQ (reference sequence). The CDR3 contains 15 residues. The CDR3 loop is CASSPLDRNNSPLHF. As DNA, the CDR3 is TGTGCCAGCAGCCCGTTGGACAGAAATAATTCACCCCTCCACTTT.

This chain links TRBV11-2 with TRBJ2-2; 7 bases are shared with TRBD1. Per the germline V gene, CDR1 is SGHAT and CDR2 is FQNNGV. This CDR3 region has 16 residues. V lost 5 bases, J lost 0 bases, and 6 bases stayed unmatched. CDR3 sequence (DNA): TGTGCCAGCAGCGAGAGCAGGGGGTCGAACACCGGGGAGCTGTTTTTT. Its protein product is CASSESRGSNTGELFF.

This clonotype was picked up a small number of times. The rearrangement uses TRBV6-5 and TRBJ2-1, with TRBD2 matching 7 bases. The CDR3 totals 15 residues. Germline-derived CDR1 and CDR2 are MNHEY and SVGAGI. J lost 3 bases, V lost 2 bases, and 4 bases had no gene match. The CDR3 sequence is CASSYGLADYNEQFF. The CDR3 DNA reads as TGTGCCAGCAGTTACGGCCTAGCGGACTACAATGAGCAGTTCTTC.

The V call is TRBV4-3, the J call TRBJ2-1; 7 nucleotides agree with TRBD2. The CDR3 length is 17 residues. From germline, CDR1 is LGHNA and CDR2 YSLEER. The V segment lost 1 base and the J segment 3 bases; nucleotides outside the gene matches: 9. The chain's CDR3 is CASSQAGAGSYYNEQFF. CDR3 in DNA: TGCGCCAGCAGCCAAGCGGGAGCGGGATCTTACTACAATGAGCAGTTCTTC.

This clonotype was picked up many times. The chain is built from TRBV3-1 and TRBJ2-1, with 9 bases matching TRBD2. There are 16 residues in the CDR3. V trimming: 0 bases; J trimming: 8 bases; junction bases outside the gene matches: 8. Germline CDR1 LGHDT, CDR2 YNNKEL (reference sequence). This CDR3 reads CASSQDSLAGSHEQFF. DNA of the CDR3: TGTGCCAGCAGCCAAGATTCCCTAGCGGGAAGCCATGAGCAGTTCTTC.

This clonotype was seen a handful of times. As DNA, the CDR3 is TGTGCCAGCAGTGGAAGGACAACGAACACCGGGGAGCTGTTTTTT. This translates into CASSGRTTNTGELFF. This chain uses TRBV28 with TRBJ2-2; TRBD1 is a possible D gene (5 bases). Germline CDR1 and CDR2: MDHEN and SYDVKM. Trimming left V 5 bases short and J 0 bases short, with 10 bases between. This CDR3 region has 15 residues.

The rearrangement joins TRBV6-2 or TRBV6-3 to TRBJ1-1; 8 bases align to TRBD1. Per the germline V gene, CDR1 is MNHEY and CDR2 is SVGEGT. The CDR3 covers 14 residues. With V trimmed by 6 bases and J by 3 bases, 6 bases remained unmatched. The CDR3 DNA reads TGTGCCAGCAGGCCAGGGGGCGAGTACACTGAAGCTTTCTTT. It specifies CASRPGGEYTEAFF.

This clonotype was seen ten or more times. The CDR3 loop is CSARERADNEQFF. CDR3 in DNA: TGCAGTGCTAGAGAGCGAGCGGACAATGAGCAGTTCTTC. The V call is TRBV20-1, the J call TRBJ2-1; D is possibly TRBD2 (5 bases). The CDR3 is 13 residues long. Between the trimmed V and J ends, which lost 0 bases and 5 bases, there was a span of 8 bases. Germline V CDR1 and CDR2: DFQATT, SNEGSKA (reference sequence).

Ten or more counts support this clonotype. V usage is TRBV6-1 and J usage is TRBJ1-1; D not resolved. Germline lookup yields CDR1 MNHNS and CDR2 SASEGT. Deletions cut 5 bases from V and 3 bases from J, with 16 bases between. This CDR3 contains 15 residues. CDR3: CASSPVSGYYTEAFF. CDR3 nucleotides: TGTGCCAGCAGTCCCGTCTCAGGATACTACACTGAAGCTTTCTTT.

This clonotype was counted a few times. This chain uses TRBV20-1 with TRBJ1-6; D possibly corresponds to TRBD1 (6 bases). This CDR3 is 15 amino acids long. V was cut by 0 bases and J by 7 bases, with 13 bases left in between. Germline CDR1 DFQATT, CDR2 SNEGSKA (reference sequence). Here the CDR3 DNA reads TGCAGTGCTAGAGAAAGGACAGTAGTCAATTCACCCCTCCACTTT. Translation gives CSARERTVVNSPLHF.

This chain connects TRBV6-8 to TRBJ1-1, with a possible D match to TRBD1 (5 bases). CDR1 is MNHGY, CDR2 SAAAGT, per germline. The CDR3 loop spans 14 amino acids. Trimming left V 8 bases short and J 5 bases short, with 18 bases between. CDR3 in amino acids: CASQNVDEGTEAFF. CDR3 nucleotide sequence: TGTGCCAGCCAGAACGTAGACGAGGGGACTGAAGCTTTCTTT.